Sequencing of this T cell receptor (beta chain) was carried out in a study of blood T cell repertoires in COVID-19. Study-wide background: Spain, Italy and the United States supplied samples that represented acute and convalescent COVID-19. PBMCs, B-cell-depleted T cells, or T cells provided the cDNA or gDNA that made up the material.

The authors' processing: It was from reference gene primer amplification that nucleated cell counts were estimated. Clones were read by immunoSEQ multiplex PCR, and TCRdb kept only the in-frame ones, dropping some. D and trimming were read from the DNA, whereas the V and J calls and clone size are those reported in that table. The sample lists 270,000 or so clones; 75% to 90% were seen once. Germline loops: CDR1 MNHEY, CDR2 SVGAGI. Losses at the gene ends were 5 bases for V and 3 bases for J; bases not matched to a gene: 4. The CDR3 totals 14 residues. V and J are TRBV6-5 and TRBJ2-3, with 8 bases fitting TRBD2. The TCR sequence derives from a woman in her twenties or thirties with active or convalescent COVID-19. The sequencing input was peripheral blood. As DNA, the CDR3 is TGTGCCAGCAGTAAGCGGGGGACAACAGATACGCAGTATTTT. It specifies CASSKRGTTDTQYF.